This T cell receptor beta chain was captured by sequencing in a study of CD8 T cells in Susac syndrome. Sequencing targeted TCR beta in T cells from blood (CD8+ and CD4+). 0.5 to 1 ug RNA was reverse transcribed with random hexamers. With immunoSEQ multiplex PCR, TCR beta CDR3 was amplified across 54 Vbeta and 13 Jbeta. MiXCR, applied by TCRdb to the immunoSEQ multiplex PCR reads, yields one record per CDR3 protein. The profile shows roughly 140,000 distinct CDR3 sequences, 90% to 95% of them singletons. The CDR3 has 14 amino acids. V lost 5 bases, J lost 3 bases, and 8 bases stayed unmatched. Per germline, CDR1 DFQATT and CDR2 SNEGSKA (reference sequence).

The genes are TRBV20-1 and TRBJ1-2; 8 bases are shared with TRBD1. This receptor was identified in a human donor in good health. The specimen was CD8+ T cells from PBMCs. The CDR3 nucleotides are TGCAGTGCTCCCCGGGACAGGCCCGACTATGGCTACACCTTC. Translation: CSAPRDRPDYGYTF.